Each of the 3 T cell receptor beta chains below was sequenced from the same sample in a study of shared clonotypes between healthy human individuals. Assay used: immunoSEQ multiplex PCR; TCRdb lists only in-frame clones, some missing. Of about 980,000 clones in the sample, 76% are singletons; the top ten hold approximately 1.5%. Sequences were obtained from memory CD4+ T cells sorted from blood. Subset described: CD45RA-negative fraction. The receptors shown here come from a man younger than 35 in good health.

The J gene is TRBJ1-1, the V gene TRBV5-6; D not resolved. Germline V gene sequence: CDR1 SGHDT, CDR2 YYEEEE. The V gene lost 0 bases and the J gene lost 5 bases, with 14 bases spanning the gap. The CDR3 consists of 15 residues. For the CDR3, the DNA is TGTGCCAGCAGCTTGGATAAGGGCCGGGGTACTGAAGCTTTCTTT. This gives the protein CASSLDKGRGTEAFF.

CDR3 amino acids: CASRGQAYNEQFF. The DNA of the CDR3 is TGTGCCAGCAGGGGACAGGCGTACAATGAGCAGTTCTTC. The rearrangement links TRBV11-2 to TRBJ2-1; TRBD1 aligns across 8 bases. CDR3 length: 13 amino acids. V shed 6 bases and J 4 bases; nucleotides not matched to a gene: 2. Germline values: CDR1 SGHAT, CDR2 FQNNGV.

The chain has TRBV6-5 and TRBJ1-5, with D uncertain. The CDR3 contains 14 residues. V was shortened by 5 bases and J by 7 bases, with 15 bases between the two germline ends. Germline assignment: CDR1 MNHEY and CDR2 SVGAGI. Here the CDR3 DNA reads TGTGCCAGCAGTGACCGCCCGGATCGGCAGCCCCAGCATTTT. Its protein product is CASSDRPDRQPQHF.